These 23 T cell receptor beta chains came from one sample sequenced in a study of blood T cell repertoires in COVID-19 (dated by TCRdb to about 2020). Libraries were prepared through the immunoSEQ multiplex PCR assay. As stored in TCRdb, this immuneACCESS dataset retains in-frame rearrangements with V and J assigned. A fraction of the clones does not appear; measured against another copy, unresolved V genes explain less than half of the discrepancy, and the remainder lacks a known reason. This sample lists a few hundred thousand clones; under 90% were detected once. 3.5% to 4.5% of the sample belongs to the ten largest clones. The sample taken for sequencing was peripheral blood. Source of these receptors: a man in his fifties or sixties with acute or convalescent COVID-19.

The genes are TRBV4-2 and TRBJ1-1; D is unresolved. V gave up 4 bases and J gave up 0 bases, with 12 bases separating them. CDR1 and CDR2 from the germline V gene are LGHNA and YNFKEQ. The CDR3 spans 15 residues. The CDR3 spells CASSPQTLMNTEAFF. The CDR3 coding sequence is TGTGCCAGCAGCCCTCAGACACTGATGAACACTGAAGCTTTCTTT.

The chain recombines TRBV6-1 with TRBJ2-7; TRBD2 matches 9 bases. With 3 bases clipped from V and 2 bases from J, the junction kept 2 bases outside the gene matches. The length of the CDR3 is 14 residues. Germline CDR1 MNHNS, CDR2 SASEGT. The CDR3 region is CASSDSGGPYEQYF. CDR3 nucleotides: TGTGCCAGCAGTGATAGCGGGGGACCCTACGAGCAGTACTTC.

The chain uses TRBV15 and TRBJ1-1; TRBD1 is a possible D gene (6 bases). This CDR3 is built from 10 residues. Germline V lookup: CDR1 LNHNV, CDR2 YYDKDF (reference sequence). The CDR3 reads CGSRQAEAFF. The CDR3 DNA follows: TGTGGGTCCCGACAGGCTGAAGCTTTCTTT. The full variable domain, in which reference TRBV15 and TRBJ1-1 provide the parts outside the CDR3, is DAMVIQNPRYQVTQFGKPVTLSCSQTLNHNVMYWYQQKSSQAPKLLFHYYDKDFNNEADTPDNFQSRRPNTSFCFLDIRSPGLGDTAMYLCGSRQAEAFFGQGTRLTVV.

V usage is TRBV27 and J usage is TRBJ2-5, with 10 bases matching TRBD2. From germline, CDR1 is MNHEY and CDR2 SMNVEV (reference sequence). Trimming cost V 3 bases and J 2 bases; bases outside gene matches: 0. The CDR3 runs 14 residues. CDR3 DNA: TGTGCCAGCAGTTTGGGACTAGCGCAAGAGACCCAGTACTTC. Translation: CASSLGLAQETQYF.

This clone showed up just once. The CDR3 DNA sequence: TGTGCCAGCTCCGATAGGGGCCAGGCCTACAATGAGCAGTTCTTC. It codes for CASSDRGQAYNEQFF. The chain recombines TRBV18 with TRBJ2-1, with D possibly being TRBD1 (5 bases). Germline loops: CDR1 KGHSH, CDR2 LQKENI. CDR3 size: 15 residues. Trimming took off 6 bases at V and 2 bases at J, with 14 bases between the two ends.

V usage is TRBV7-2 and J usage is TRBJ1-2; 11 bases line up with TRBD1. CDR1 and CDR2 from the germline V gene are SGHTA and FQGNSA. There are 17 residues in the CDR3. The ends lost 1 base at V and 7 bases at J; junction bases unmatched: 11. CDR3 sequence (DNA): TGTGCCAGCAGCTTAGTTGGGGACAGGGGGAGAGGTCGTGGCTACACCTTC. Its protein product is CASSLVGDRGRGRGYTF.

V usage is TRBV9 and J usage is TRBJ2-5; D is possibly TRBD1 (6 bases). Per the germline V gene, CDR1 is SGDLS and CDR2 is YYNGEE. There are 16 residues in the CDR3. The germline V and J ends were trimmed by 0 bases and 0 bases, with 12 bases remaining between them. The CDR3: CASSVGDRYHQETQYF. The CDR3 DNA follows: TGTGCCAGCAGCGTAGGAGACAGGTACCACCAAGAGACCCAGTACTTC.

The V gene is TRBV7-6, the J gene TRBJ1-3; 10 bases align to TRBD1. The CDR3 runs 21 residues. Trimming took 0 bases from V and 1 from J; bases not matched to a gene: 15. Germline CDR1 SGHVS, CDR2 FNYEAQ. CDR3 protein: CASSLAWRGQGKFGSGNTIYF. The CDR3 DNA sequence: TGTGCCAGCAGCTTAGCTTGGAGGGGACAGGGGAAATTTGGGTCTGGAAACACCATATATTTT.

The V and J genes are TRBV3-1 (or the pseudogene TRBV3-2) and TRBJ2-7, with D possibly TRBD1 on 7 matching bases. Trimming removed 4 bases from V and 3 bases from J, with 16 bases in between. From germline, CDR1 is LGHDT and CDR2 YNNKEL (reference sequence). The CDR3 consists of 15 residues. In nucleotides, the CDR3 is TGTGCCAGCAGCCCCTCAGGGGGGAATCTCTACGAGCAGTACTTC. It is translated as CASSPSGGNLYEQYF.

This clone was recorded only once. V usage is TRBV7-9 and J usage is TRBJ2-1; D possibly corresponds to TRBD1 (6 bases). The CDR3 totals 16 residues. The V and J ends lost 5 bases and 2 bases respectively, with 16 bases between them. Germline loops: CDR1 SEHNR, CDR2 FQNEAQ (reference sequence). CDR3 coding DNA: TGTGCCAGCAGCCCCCGACAGGACGGACCCTACAATGAGCAGTTCTTC. Protein: CASSPRQDGPYNEQFF.

The chain employs TRBV27 and TRBJ1-5; 9 bases fit TRBD1. The V and J ends lost 6 bases and 3 bases, in that order; junction bases with no gene match: 6. The germline V gene encodes CDR1 MNHEY and CDR2 SMNVEV (reference sequence). This CDR3 comprises 15 residues. This CDR3 reads CASRFTGGPNQPQHF. The CDR3 DNA sequence: TGTGCCAGCAGATTCACAGGGGGCCCCAATCAGCCCCAGCATTTT.

This clone was recorded a few times. The V call is TRBV12-3 or TRBV12-4, the J call TRBJ1-2; weak D call: TRBD1 (6 bases). This CDR3 comprises 13 residues. V dropped 6 bases and J dropped 3 bases, with 11 bases sitting between them. The chain's CDR3 is CASSQGGDYGYTF. Here the CDR3 DNA reads TGTGCCAGCAGCCAAGGGGGTGACTATGGCTACACCTTC.

V gene TRBV5-1 combines with J gene TRBJ2-7; tentative D call: TRBD2 (6 bases). This CDR3 is built from 14 residues. V lost 3 bases and J 0 bases, leaving 10 bases between the germline ends. Germline loops: CDR1 SGHRS, CDR2 YFSETQ. The CDR3 loop reads CASSSLGSSYEQYF. In DNA, the CDR3 is TGCGCCAGCAGCTCTCTCGGGAGCTCCTACGAGCAGTACTTC.

Only one count was recorded for this clone. The chain joins TRBV25-1 to TRBJ1-1; 8 nucleotides match TRBD1. The V and J ends lost 7 bases and 1 base, in that order; junction bases with no gene match: 8. The germline V gene has CDR1 MGHDK and CDR2 SYGVNS. CDR3 length: 15 amino acids. Here the CDR3 reads CASTPGTGPNTEAFF. Here the CDR3 DNA reads TGTGCCAGCACCCCCGGGACAGGACCGAACACTGAAGCTTTCTTT.

This rearrangement joins TRBV18 to TRBJ2-2; D unclear. With 3 bases removed from V and 4 bases from J, the gap between germline ends came to 3 bases. Germline CDR1 KGHSH, CDR2 LQKENI. This CDR3 spans 12 amino acids. The CDR3 reads CASSPITGELFF. CDR3 coding DNA: TGTGCCAGCTCACCTATCACCGGGGAGCTGTTTTTT.

V usage is TRBV12-3 or TRBV12-4 and J usage is TRBJ1-1; D may be TRBD1 (5 bases). The length of the CDR3 is 13 residues. V dropped 4 bases and J dropped 1 base, with 7 bases sitting between them. In DNA form, the CDR3 reads TGTGCCAGCAGTTCGACAGAGAACACTGAAGCTTTCTTT. It encodes CASSSTENTEAFF.

The chain joins TRBV7-3 to TRBJ2-5; perhaps TRBD2 as D (7 bases). In germline, CDR1 is SGHTA, CDR2 FQGTGA. Trimming took off 2 bases at V and 5 bases at J, with 15 bases between the two ends. The CDR3 is made up of 15 amino acids. CDR3 protein: CASSLSGRGGETQYF. The CDR3 DNA reads as TGTGCCAGCAGCTTATCAGGCAGGGGAGGGGAGACCCAGTACTTC.

This rearrangement joins TRBV7-9 to TRBJ1-4; TRBD1 agrees at 8 bases. Losses at the gene ends were 3 bases for V and 6 bases for J; bases not matched to a gene: 3. CDR1 and CDR2 from the germline V gene are SEHNR and FQNEAQ (reference sequence). CDR3 length equals 14 residues. The CDR3 spells CASSFGTGDEKLFF. The CDR3 DNA reads as TGTGCCAGCAGCTTCGGGACAGGAGATGAAAAACTGTTTTTT.

The chain uses TRBV7-6 and TRBJ1-1; D unclear. Germline V gene data show CDR1 as SGHVS and CDR2 as FNYEAQ. The V gene lost 5 bases and the J gene lost 5 bases, with 12 bases spanning the gap. The CDR3 runs to 13 residues. CDR3 bases: TGTGCCAGCAGCCGCCGAGCCGATACTGAAGCTTTCTTT. Protein: CASSRRADTEAFF. Full variable domain (remainder filled in from reference TRBV7-6 and TRBJ1-1): GAGVSQSPRYKVTKRGQDVALRCDPISGHVSLYWYRQALGQGPEFLTYFNYEAQQDKSGLPNDRFSAERPEGSISTLTIQRTEQRDSAMYRCASSRRADTEAFFGQGTRLTVV.

This sequence joins TRBV7-6 and TRBJ1-2; D not certain. Trimming shortened V by 5 bases and J by 2 bases, and 15 bases separated the two germline ends. The germline gives CDR1 SGHVS, CDR2 FNYEAQ. The length of the CDR3 is 15 residues. For the CDR3, the DNA is TGTGCCAGCAGCACAGACCCCAGTCAGAACTATGGCTACACCTTC. Its translation: CASSTDPSQNYGYTF.

The chain joins TRBV19 to TRBJ2-5, with D maybe TRBD2 (7 bases). The CDR3 consists of 16 residues. V was shortened by 2 bases and J by 4 bases, with 17 bases between the two germline ends. CDR1 is LNHDA and CDR2 is SQIVND in the germline V gene (reference sequence). This chain's CDR3 is CASSIWVRGGAETQYF. The DNA of the CDR3 is TGTGCCAGTAGTATATGGGTGAGGGGGGGTGCAGAGACCCAGTACTTC.

The gene calls are TRBV5-1 and TRBJ2-7, with 8 bases lining up with TRBD1. Trimming cost V 4 bases and J 1 base; bases outside gene matches: 10. Germline assignment: CDR1 SGHRS and CDR2 YFSETQ. The CDR3 runs 16 residues. The chain's CDR3 is CASSSRDRRSSYEQYF. The CDR3 bases are TGCGCCAGCAGCAGTAGGGACAGGAGATCATCCTACGAGCAGTACTTC.

CDR3 region: CASIKGMRNNEKLFF. CDR3 sequence (DNA): TGTGCCAGTATCAAGGGGATGCGGAATAATGAAAAACTGTTTTTT. The rearrangement uses TRBV19 and TRBJ1-4; maybe TRBD1 (5 bases). V lost 7 bases and J lost 4, with 16 bases in between. CDR1 is LNHDA and CDR2 is SQIVND in the germline V gene (reference sequence). The CDR3 runs 15 residues. The full variable domain, its missing parts supplied by reference TRBV19 and TRBJ1-4, is DGGITQSPKYLFRKEGQNVTLSCEQNLNHDAMYWYRQDPGQGLRLIYYSQIVNDFQKGDIAEGYSVSREKKESFPLTVTSAQKNPTAFYLCASIKGMRNNEKLFFGSGTQLSVL.